The present T cell receptor (beta chain) was sequenced within a study of blood T cells in healthy people across ages. Study results and limitations: Versus aged donors, long-lived donors had higher diversity and more naive CD4+ cells. Across samples, TCR beta diversity tracked strongly with naive T cell percentage.

The CDR3 has 16 residues. J lost 1 base, V lost 5 bases, and 9 bases had no gene match. Through a sample-barcoded 5' primer and a J-beta primer mix, a second PCR was run for roughly 6 to 11 cycles. TCRdb independently ran MiXCR on the 5' RACE reads; one entry per CDR3 protein. The sample yields 550,000 to 750,000 distinct CDR3 sequences, roughly 20% seen once. As to this clonotype: Its antigen remains unidentified.

Each sample yielded at least 7 million isolated PBMCs. The origin of this receptor is a man between 65 and 85 years old in good health. The sequenced sample consisted of blood. The chain combines TRBV12-3 or TRBV12-4 with TRBJ2-5; 8 nucleotides agree with TRBD2. This CDR3 is CASSPFSGNLQETQYF. The DNA for the CDR3 is TGTGCCAGCAGTCCTTTTAGCGGGAACCTCCAAGAGACCCAGTACTTC.